Listed below are T cell receptor beta chains from one sample, sequenced in a study of T cells in Graves' hyperthyroidism and ophthalmopathy. A single record per CDR3 protein comes from TCRdb applying MiXCR to the multiplex PCR reads. The sample shows around 350,000 distinct CDR3 sequences, approximately 25% of them seen only once. Sequenced sample: blood. The source of these receptors is a man aged 50 or older with Graves' hyperthyroidism. Each CDR3 is given with its conserved first and last residue. A D gene is named only where the DNA matches it firmly. Size tells how often a clone was seen (once, few, many) or the class of an expanded clone, and some rows leave it out.

>TRBV11-2|NA|TRBJ1-5|NA
CASSEDVQGYQPQHF
TGTGCCAGCAGCGAGGACGTACAGGGCTATCAGCCCCAGCATTTT
>TRBV6-5|few|TRBJ2-1|NA
CASSYRGSYEQFF
TGTGCCAGCAGTTACCGGGGATCCTATGAGCAGTTCTTC
>TRBV2|many|TRBJ2-3|NA
CASSALWGTDTQYF
TGTGCCAGCAGTGCCTTGTGGGGCACAGATACGCAGTATTTT
>TRBV24-1|NA|TRBJ1-5|NA
CATSDPLGPDQPQHF
TGTGCCACCAGTGATCCGCTCGGTCCGGATCAGCCCCAGCATTTT
>TRBV24-1|few|TRBJ2-2|TRBD1
CATSDLGDRGQNTGELFF
TGTGCCACCAGTGATTTGGGGGACAGGGGCCAGAACACCGGGGAGCTGTTTTTT
>TRBV20-1|NA|TRBJ2-5|TRBD2
CSARVASGQSAQYF
TGCAGTGCTAGAGTGGCTAGCGGACAATCGGCCCAGTACTTC
>TRBV12-3/TRBV12-4|few|TRBJ2-3|TRBD2
CASSTSGRSFNTQYF
TGTGCCAGCAGTACTAGCGGGAGATCATTCAATACGCAGTATTTT
>TRBV7-3|NA|TRBJ2-1|NA
CASSPQSYNEQFF
TGTGCCAGCAGCCCCCAGTCCTACAATGAGCAGTTCTTC
>TRBV28|few|TRBJ1-2|NA
CASSFIGNGGYTF
TGTGCCAGCAGTTTCATAGGCAACGGGGGCTACACCTTC
>TRBV3-1|few|TRBJ2-7|NA
CASSQVYSYEQYF
TGTGCCAGCAGCCAAGTCTACTCCTACGAGCAGTACTTC
>TRBV3-1|many|TRBJ2-1|NA
CASSQGRDSYNEQFF
TGTGCCAGCAGCCAAGGGCGGGACTCCTACAATGAGCAGTTCTTC
>TRBV10-3|few|TRBJ2-1|NA
CAISRQGGEQFF
TGTGCCATCAGTCGTCAAGGGGGTGAGCAGTTCTTC
>TRBV7-7|NA|TRBJ2-5|TRBD2
CASSGGLAGGETQYF
TGTGCTAGCAGCGGTGGACTAGCGGGAGGAGAGACCCAGTACTTC
>TRBV27|many|TRBJ1-1|NA
CASSRKQGARTEAFF
TGTGCCAGCAGTCGAAAACAGGGAGCGAGGACTGAAGCTTTCTTT
>TRBV7-3|many|TRBJ2-5|NA
CASSLAGGETQYF
TGTGCCAGCAGTTTGGCCGGAGGGGAGACCCAGTACTTC
>TRBV5-1|many|TRBJ2-7|NA
CASSSRLGHEDQQYF
TGCGCCAGCAGCTCGCGCCTGGGACACGAAGATCAGCAGTACTTC
>TRBV12-3/TRBV12-4|few|TRBJ1-3|NA
CASSRGLISGNTIYF
TGTGCCAGCAGCCGTGGACTGATCTCTGGAAACACCATATATTTT
>TRBV3-1|few|TRBJ2-7|NA
CASSQDKGGYEQYF
TGTGCCAGCAGCCAAGATAAAGGGGGCTACGAGCAGTACTTC
>TRBV24-1|NA|TRBJ2-1|TRBD2
CATSDSRGTSGPSSYNEQFF
TGTGCCACCAGTGATTCGAGGGGGACTAGCGGGCCTAGCTCCTACAATGAGCAGTTCTTC
>TRBV27|NA|TRBJ2-1|TRBD2
CASSPGTSGRGNEQFF
TGTGCCAGCAGTCCCGGGACTAGCGGGAGAGGCAATGAGCAGTTCTTC
>TRBV27|once|TRBJ1-2|NA
CASSAIDSFYGYTF
TGTGCCAGCAGTGCCATTGATTCCTTCTATGGCTACACCTTC
>TRBV19|NA|TRBJ2-3|NA
CATRQPGLGADTQYF
TGTGCCACTAGGCAGCCGGGGCTCGGGGCAGATACGCAGTATTTT
>TRBV5-6|NA|TRBJ2-1|NA
CASTPYIGNEQFF
TGTGCCAGCACCCCCTACATAGGAAATGAGCAGTTCTTC
>TRBV12-3/TRBV12-4|NA|TRBJ2-3|NA
CASSLEQPTPSTQYF
TGTGCCAGCAGTTTAGAGCAGCCTACTCCAAGCACGCAGTATTTT
>TRBV7-9|many|TRBJ2-1|TRBD1
CASSSDRATYNEQFF
TGTGCCAGCAGCTCGGACAGGGCCACCTACAATGAGCAGTTCTTC
>TRBV6-2/TRBV6-3|few|TRBJ2-3|TRBD2
CASSRGTSVTDTQYF
TGTGCCAGCAGTCGGGGGACTAGCGTTACCGATACGCAGTATTTT
>TRBV5-1|few|TRBJ1-1|NA
CASSPYPDELGIPEAFF
TGCGCCAGCAGCCCCTACCCGGACGAGCTTGGTATCCCTGAAGCTTTCTTT
>TRBV12-3/TRBV12-4|NA|TRBJ1-1|NA
CASSLEVARAFF
TGTGCCAGCAGTTTGGAGGTAGCAAGAGCTTTCTTT
>TRBV29-1|NA|TRBJ1-1|TRBD1
CGATGQLGTEAFF
TGCGGCGCTACGGGACAGTTAGGGACTGAAGCTTTCTTT